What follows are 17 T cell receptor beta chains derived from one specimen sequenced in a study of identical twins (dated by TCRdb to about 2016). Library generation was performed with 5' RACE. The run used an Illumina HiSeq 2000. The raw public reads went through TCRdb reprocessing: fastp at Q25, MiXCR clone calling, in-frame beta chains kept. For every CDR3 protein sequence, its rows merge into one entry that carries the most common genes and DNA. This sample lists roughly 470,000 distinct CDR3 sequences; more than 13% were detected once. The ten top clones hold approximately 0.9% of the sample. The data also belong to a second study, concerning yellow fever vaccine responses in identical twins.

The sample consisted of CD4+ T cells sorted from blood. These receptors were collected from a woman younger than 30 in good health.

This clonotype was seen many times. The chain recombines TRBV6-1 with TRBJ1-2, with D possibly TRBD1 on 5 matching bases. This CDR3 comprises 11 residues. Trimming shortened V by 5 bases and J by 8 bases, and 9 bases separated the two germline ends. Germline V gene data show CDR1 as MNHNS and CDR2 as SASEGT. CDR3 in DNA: TGTGCCAGCAGTTTGGGGGACGGCTACACCTTC. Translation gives CASSLGDGYTF.

CDR3 in DNA: TGTGCCAGCAGTCACCCCCCAGCGGGGGGGCCGCCAGATACGCAGTATTTT. It specifies CASSHPPAGGPPDTQYF. The chain employs TRBV12-3 or TRBV12-4 and TRBJ2-3; 10 nucleotides align to TRBD2. CDR3 length: 17 amino acids. Unmatched junction bases numbered 12, after V lost 5 bases and J lost 4 bases.

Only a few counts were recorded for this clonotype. The CDR3 reads CAWRVGHLYEQYF. CDR3 in DNA: TGTGCCTGGAGAGTGGGACATCTCTACGAGCAGTACTTC. The gene calls are TRBV30 and TRBJ2-7; possible D gene TRBD1, 6 bases. The CDR3 runs 13 residues. Trimming pared 3 bases from V and 3 bases from J, leaving 12 bases between. Germline lookup yields CDR1 GTSNPN and CDR2 SVGIG (reference sequence).

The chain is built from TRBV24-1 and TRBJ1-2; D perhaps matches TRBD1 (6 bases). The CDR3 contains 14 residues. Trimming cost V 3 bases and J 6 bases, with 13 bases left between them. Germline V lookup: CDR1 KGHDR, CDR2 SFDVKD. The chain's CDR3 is CATSDPSQGNGYTF. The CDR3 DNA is TGTGCCACCAGTGATCCCTCACAGGGAAATGGCTACACCTTC.

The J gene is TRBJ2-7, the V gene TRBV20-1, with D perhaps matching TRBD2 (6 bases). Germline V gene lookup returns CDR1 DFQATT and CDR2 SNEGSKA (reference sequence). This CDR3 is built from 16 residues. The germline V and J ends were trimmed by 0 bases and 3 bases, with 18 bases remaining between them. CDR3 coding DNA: TGCAGTGCTAGAGACCCTAGTCGCGGGAAAAACTACGAGCAGTACTTC. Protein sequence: CSARDPSRGKNYEQYF.

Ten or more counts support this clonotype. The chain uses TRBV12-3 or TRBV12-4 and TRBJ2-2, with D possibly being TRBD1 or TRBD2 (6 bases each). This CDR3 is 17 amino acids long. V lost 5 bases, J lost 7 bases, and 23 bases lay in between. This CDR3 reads CASSPRLVGALGGELFF. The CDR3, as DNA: TGTGCCAGCAGTCCACGACTAGTGGGGGCCCTGGGCGGGGAGCTGTTTTTT.

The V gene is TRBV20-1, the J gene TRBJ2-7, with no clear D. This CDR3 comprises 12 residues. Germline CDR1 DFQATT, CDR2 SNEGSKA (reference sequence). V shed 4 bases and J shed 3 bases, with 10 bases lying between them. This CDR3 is CSATQDHYEQYF. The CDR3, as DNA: TGCAGTGCTACCCAGGACCACTACGAGCAGTACTTC.

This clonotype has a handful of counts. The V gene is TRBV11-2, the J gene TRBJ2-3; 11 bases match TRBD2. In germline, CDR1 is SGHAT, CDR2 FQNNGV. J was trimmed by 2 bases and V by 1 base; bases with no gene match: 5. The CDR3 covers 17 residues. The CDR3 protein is CASSLVPSGRSTDTQYF. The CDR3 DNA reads TGTGCCAGCAGCTTAGTGCCTAGCGGGAGGTCCACAGATACGCAGTATTTT.

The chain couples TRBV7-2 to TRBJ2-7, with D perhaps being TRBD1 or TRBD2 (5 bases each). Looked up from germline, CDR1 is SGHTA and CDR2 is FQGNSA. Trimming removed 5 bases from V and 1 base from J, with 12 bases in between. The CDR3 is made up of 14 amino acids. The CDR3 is CASSRDGKSYEQYF. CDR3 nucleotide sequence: TGTGCCAGCAGCCGGGACGGGAAGTCCTACGAGCAGTACTTC.

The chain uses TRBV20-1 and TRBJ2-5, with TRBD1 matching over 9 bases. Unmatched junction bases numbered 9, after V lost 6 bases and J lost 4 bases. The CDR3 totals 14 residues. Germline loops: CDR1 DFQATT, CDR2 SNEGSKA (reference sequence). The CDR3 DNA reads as TGCAGTGCACAGGGGGCGAATAAAAGAGAGACCCAGTACTTC. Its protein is CSAQGANKRETQYF.

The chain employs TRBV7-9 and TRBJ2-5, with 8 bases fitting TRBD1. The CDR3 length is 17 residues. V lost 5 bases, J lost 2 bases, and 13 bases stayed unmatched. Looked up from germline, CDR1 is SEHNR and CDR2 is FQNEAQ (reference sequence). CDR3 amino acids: CASSRTSQTGVQETQYF. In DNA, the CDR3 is TGTGCCAGCAGCAGGACATCGCAGACAGGGGTGCAAGAGACCCAGTACTTC.

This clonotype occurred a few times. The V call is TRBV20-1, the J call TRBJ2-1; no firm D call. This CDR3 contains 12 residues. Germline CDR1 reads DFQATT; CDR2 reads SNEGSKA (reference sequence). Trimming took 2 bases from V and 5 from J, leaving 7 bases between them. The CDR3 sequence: CSARSLHNEQFF. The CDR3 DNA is TGCAGTGCTAGATCCTTACACAATGAGCAGTTCTTC.

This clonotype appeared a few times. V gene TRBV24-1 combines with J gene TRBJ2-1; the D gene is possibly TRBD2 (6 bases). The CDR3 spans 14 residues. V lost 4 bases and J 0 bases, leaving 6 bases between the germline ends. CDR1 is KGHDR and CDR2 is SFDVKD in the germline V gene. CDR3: CATSEAGSYNEQFF. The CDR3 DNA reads TGTGCCACCAGTGAAGCGGGCTCCTACAATGAGCAGTTCTTC.

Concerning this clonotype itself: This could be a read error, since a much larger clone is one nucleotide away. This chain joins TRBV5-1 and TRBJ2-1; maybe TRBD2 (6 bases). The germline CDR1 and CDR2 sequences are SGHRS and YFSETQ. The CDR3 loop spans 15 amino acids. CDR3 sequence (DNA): TGCGCCTGCAGCTTGGCGGTAGCGGTTTTAAATGAGCAGTTCTTC. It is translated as CACSLAVAVLNEQFF.

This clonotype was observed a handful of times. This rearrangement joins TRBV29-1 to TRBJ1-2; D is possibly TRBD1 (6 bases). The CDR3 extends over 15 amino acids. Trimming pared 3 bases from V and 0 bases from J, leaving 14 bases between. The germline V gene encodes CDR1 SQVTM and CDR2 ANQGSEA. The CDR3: CSVEVQDRTNYGYTF. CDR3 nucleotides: TGCAGCGTTGAGGTTCAGGACAGAACTAACTATGGCTACACCTTC.

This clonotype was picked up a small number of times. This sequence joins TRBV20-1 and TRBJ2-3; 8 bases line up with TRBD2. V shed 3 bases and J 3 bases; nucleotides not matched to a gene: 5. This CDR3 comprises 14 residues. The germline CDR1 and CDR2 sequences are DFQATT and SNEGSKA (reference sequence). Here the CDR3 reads CSASSLAGTDTQYF. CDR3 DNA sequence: TGCAGTGCTAGCTCGCTAGCGGGTACAGATACGCAGTATTTT.

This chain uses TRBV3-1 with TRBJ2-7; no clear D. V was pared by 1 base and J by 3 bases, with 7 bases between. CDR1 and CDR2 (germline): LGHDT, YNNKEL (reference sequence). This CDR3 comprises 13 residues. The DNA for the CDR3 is TGTGCCAGCAGCCAAGGTGGTTACTACGAGCAGTACTTC. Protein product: CASSQGGYYEQYF.